This T cell receptor (beta chain) was sequenced for a study of T-cell memory formation after mild COVID-19. The study's findings and limits: Second-wave clones peaking on day 37 lacked confirmed SARS-CoV-2 specificity.

TCRdb re-derived calls from the 5' RACE reads in MiXCR, one entry per CDR3 protein. The sample has roughly 190,000 distinct CDR3 sequences; around 20% are singletons. This clonotype has just a few counts. Antigen specificity is unknown. The CDR3 contains 14 residues. With V trimmed by 5 bases and J by 6 bases, 11 bases remained unmatched. Germline values: CDR1 SQVTM, CDR2 ANQGSEA. This receptor was taken from an adult woman who had mild COVID-19 (a few samples of this study predate the infection). Cell type and time point are not known. The sample comprised PBMCs or a T cell subset sorted from them (not recorded which). The V call is TRBV29-1, the J call TRBJ1-1; 8 nucleotides agree with TRBD1. This CDR3 reads CSVFRDRLGSEAFF. The CDR3 nucleotides are TGCAGCGTTTTCCGGGACAGGCTGGGGTCTGAAGCTTTCTTT.